This T cell receptor beta chain was recorded in a study of graft-versus-host responses after intestinal transplantation. Germline V gene data show CDR1 as MDHEN and CDR2 as SYDVKM. CDR3 length: 14 residues. V lost 5 bases, J lost 6 bases, and 8 bases stayed unmatched. Some clones are missing from TCRdb's copy, which holds only in-frame ones; the method was immunoSEQ multiplex PCR. The table records 100,000 or so clones, roughly 91% of them present only once. Comments on this clone: What it binds is not known.

This TCR was recovered from a human donor who was the organ donor for an intestinal transplant. The chain joins TRBV28 to TRBJ1-2; 8 bases align to TRBD1. The sample in question was unstimulated CD4+ T cells sorted from spleen or lymph node cells, obtained before transplant. The CDR3 nucleotides read TGTGCCAGCAGTATACCGACAGGGGCGGATGGCTACACCTTC. Protein product: CASSIPTGADGYTF.